The 17 T cell receptor beta chains below come from one sample, sequenced in a study of regulatory T cells in long-lasting Graves disease. Construction of TCR beta libraries relied on iRepertoire HTBI primers and on Arm-PCR targeting CDR3 regions. TCRdb re-called the multiplex PCR reads through MiXCR, storing one row per CDR3 protein. The data hold 300,000 to 350,000 distinct CDR3 sequences, with around 20% observed a single time. Noted time point: persistent/refractory GD, antithyroid drugs over 5 years with positive TRAb. The TCR library was prepared using RNA isolated from PBMCs. The sample was peripheral blood mononuclear cells (PBMCs), taken when the disease was refractory, from a patient treated with antithyroid drugs. Receptors were obtained from a female donor with Graves disease.

There are many counts of this clonotype. V and J are TRBV2 and TRBJ1-2; 8 bases fit TRBD1. The V gene's germline CDR1 is SNHLY and CDR2 FYNNEI. The junction had 12 bases not matched to a gene; V was cut back by 8 bases and J by 4 bases. This CDR3 is built from 15 residues. The DNA for the CDR3 is TGTGCCAGCGCCTCCACAGGGGGAGCGAGCTATGGCTACACCTTC. Protein product: CASASTGGASYGYTF.

The table lists this clonotype with a few counts. The chain combines TRBV9 with TRBJ2-5, with D perhaps TRBD2 (5 bases). The CDR3 loop spans 14 amino acids. With 3 bases removed from V and 3 bases from J, the gap between germline ends came to 12 bases. CDR1 SGDLS and CDR2 YYNGEE come from the germline V gene. In DNA, the CDR3 is TGTGCCAGCAGCGCGAGGGCCCGTAAAGAGACCCAGTACTTC. Protein sequence: CASSARARKETQYF.

A few counts support this clonotype. The gene calls are TRBV2 and TRBJ2-2; D is undetermined. The CDR3 has 15 residues. Germline CDR1 reads SNHLY; CDR2 reads FYNNEI. Trimming shortened V by 1 base and J by 6 bases, and 12 bases separated the two germline ends. In DNA form, the CDR3 reads TGTGCCAGCAGTGAAGGGGTTTATTTGGCCGGGGAGCTGTTTTTT. Translation gives CASSEGVYLAGELFF. The complete variable domain, with remaining parts taken from reference TRBV2 and TRBJ2-2, reads EPEVTQTPSHQVTQMGQEVILRCVPISNHLYFYWYRQILGQKVEFLVSFYNNEISEKSEIFDDQFSVERPDGSNFTLKIRSTKLEDSAMYFCASSEGVYLAGELFFGEGSRLTVL.

This clonotype was counted between two and nine times. The chain couples TRBV10-3 to TRBJ2-6, with 9 bases lining up with TRBD1. Germline CDR1 ENHRY, CDR2 SYGVKD. This CDR3 has 19 amino acids. V gave up 7 bases and J gave up 4 bases; unmatched junction bases: 17. Here the CDR3 reads CAIKGRTGGARAGANVLTF. CDR3 DNA sequence: TGTGCCATCAAGGGAAGAACAGGGGGCGCCCGAGCCGGGGCCAACGTCCTGACTTTC.

The chain combines TRBV29-1 with TRBJ1-2, with 10 bases fitting TRBD1. V lost 0 bases to trimming and J lost 4 bases; unmatched junction nucleotides: 2. The V gene's germline CDR1 is SQVTM and CDR2 ANQGSEA. This CDR3 region has 14 residues. This CDR3 reads CSVEETGGGYGYTF. In DNA form, the CDR3 reads TGCAGCGTTGAAGAGACAGGGGGCGGCTATGGCTACACCTTC. The full variable domain, rest sourced from reference TRBV29-1 and TRBJ1-2, is SAVISQKPSRDICQRGTSLTIQCQVDSQVTMMFWYRQQPGQSLTLIATANQGSEATYESGFVIDKFPISRPNLTFSTLTVSNMSPEDSSIYLCSVEETGGGYGYTFGSGTRLTVV.

With regard to this clonotype: Since a much larger clone is just one base distant, this may be a read error. This chain connects TRBV6-9 to TRBJ2-3, with D tentatively TRBD1 (6 bases). The V gene's germline CDR1 is MNHGY and CDR2 SVAAGI. This CDR3 is built from 15 residues. The CDR3 is CAGSYSGGFTDTQYF. As DNA, the CDR3 is TGTGCCGGCAGTTACTCTGGGGGCTTCACAGATACGCAGTATTTT.

V and J are TRBV4-1 and TRBJ2-7; 8 bases agree with TRBD2. CDR1 is MGHRA, CDR2 YSYEKL, per germline. Unmatched junction bases numbered 8, after V lost 1 base and J lost 6 bases. This CDR3 comprises 15 residues. CDR3 sequence reads: CASSQVGTSSIEQYF. The CDR3, as DNA: TGCGCCAGCAGCCAAGTTGGGACTAGTTCCATCGAGCAGTACTTC.

V usage is TRBV18 and J usage is TRBJ1-5; the match to TRBD1 covers 7 bases. Germline loops: CDR1 KGHSH, CDR2 LQKENI. The V and J ends lost 1 base and 1 base, in that order; junction bases with no gene match: 1. This CDR3 region has 15 residues. The CDR3 DNA sequence: TGTGCCAGCTCACCACAGGGGGCGAGCAATCAGCCCCAGCATTTT. It yields the protein CASSPQGASNQPQHF.

This clonotype was counted at least ten times. The rearrangement uses TRBV12-3 or TRBV12-4 and TRBJ2-7, with 11 bases matching TRBD2. V lost 5 bases, J lost 6 bases, and 3 bases stayed unmatched. This CDR3 has 13 residues. CDR3 sequence: CASSQTSGSEQYF. In DNA, the CDR3 is TGTGCCAGCAGTCAAACTAGCGGGAGCGAGCAGTACTTC.

Points on this clonotype: The final CDR3 position lacks the conserved phenylalanine or tryptophan, pointing to a likely read error. The chain joins TRBV7-8 to TRBJ1-2; D is perhaps TRBD1 (6 bases). The CDR3 covers 11 residues. V lost 5 bases and J 6 bases, leaving 7 bases between the germline ends. Germline V lookup: CDR1 SGHVS, CDR2 FQNEAQ. CDR3 sequence reads: CASSEGDGYTI. The CDR3 DNA sequence: TGTGCCAGCAGCGAGGGGGATGGCTACACCATC.

Worth noting for this clonotype: A much larger clone lies one base from this, so it may be a read error. The chain uses TRBV11-3 and TRBJ2-5; 7 bases are shared with TRBD2. The CDR3 covers 15 residues. CDR1 SGHNT and CDR2 YENEEA come from the germline V gene. V shed 5 bases and J 5 bases; nucleotides not matched to a gene: 11. The CDR3 spells CASSLQAGPGETQYF. The CDR3 region has the DNA TGTGCCAGCAGCCTTCAAGCGGGGCCCGGGGAGACCCAGTACTTC.

This clonotype has a handful of counts. The gene calls are TRBV27 and TRBJ2-7, with D maybe TRBD1 (5 bases). There are 17 residues in the CDR3. Between the trimmed V and J ends, which lost 4 bases and 4 bases, there was a span of 23 bases. Germline V gene lookup returns CDR1 MNHEY and CDR2 SMNVEV (reference sequence). CDR3 bases: TGTGCCAGCAGTTCGACCTACGGACACGCATTCCTATACGAGCAGTACTTC. Translation: CASSSTYGHAFLYEQYF.

A few counts support this clonotype. The chain carries TRBV6-2 or TRBV6-3 and TRBJ2-7, with D unresolved. The length of the CDR3 is 10 residues. Trimming shortened V by 10 bases and J by 3 bases, and 7 bases separated the two germline ends. CDR1 MNHEY and CDR2 SVGEGT come from the germline V gene. This CDR3 is CATSDYEQYF. CDR3 DNA: TGTGCCACCTCGGACTACGAGCAGTACTTC.

V is TRBV6-5 and J is TRBJ2-6, with D perhaps TRBD1 (6 bases). CDR3 size: 18 residues. Per germline, CDR1 MNHEY and CDR2 SVGAGI. Trimming took 2 bases from V and 0 from J, leaving 14 bases between them. CDR3 residues: CASSYKGQPYSGANVLTF. For the CDR3, the DNA is TGTGCCAGCAGTTACAAAGGACAGCCCTACTCTGGGGCCAACGTCCTGACTTTC.

This clonotype was seen only a few times. The J gene is TRBJ2-7, the V gene TRBV3-1, with D perhaps matching TRBD2 (6 bases). CDR3 length: 15 residues. Per germline, CDR1 LGHDT and CDR2 YNNKEL (reference sequence). V lost 4 bases, J lost 7 bases, and 20 bases lay in between. CDR3 protein: CASSLGGRRYEEQYF. The DNA of the CDR3 is TGTGCCAGCAGCCTCGGAGGGCGGAGATACGAGGAGCAGTACTTC.

This clonotype occurred a few times. The chain is built from TRBV6-1 and TRBJ2-7; 10 bases map to TRBD2. Germline CDR1 is MNHNS and CDR2 is SASEGT. The CDR3 covers 15 residues. V lost 6 bases, J lost 2 bases, and 7 bases stayed unmatched. This chain's CDR3 is CASSLGLADTYEQYF. In DNA form, the CDR3 reads TGTGCCAGCAGCCTAGGACTAGCGGATACCTACGAGCAGTACTTC.

The CDR3 spells CASSFRQNGGYTF. The DNA of the CDR3 is TGTGCCAGCTCATTCCGACAGAATGGGGGCTACACCTTC. This rearrangement joins TRBV18 to TRBJ1-2; D perhaps matches TRBD1 (5 bases). The V and J ends lost 5 bases and 8 bases respectively, with 15 bases between them. The CDR3 has 13 amino acids. Per germline, CDR1 KGHSH and CDR2 LQKENI. The whole variable domain, remainder taken from reference TRBV18 and TRBJ1-2, is NAGVMQNPRHLVRRRGQEARLRCSPMKGHSHVYWYRQLPEEGLKFMVYLQKENIIDESGMPKERFSAEFPKEGPSILRIQQVVRGDSAAYFCASSFRQNGGYTFGSGTRLTVV.